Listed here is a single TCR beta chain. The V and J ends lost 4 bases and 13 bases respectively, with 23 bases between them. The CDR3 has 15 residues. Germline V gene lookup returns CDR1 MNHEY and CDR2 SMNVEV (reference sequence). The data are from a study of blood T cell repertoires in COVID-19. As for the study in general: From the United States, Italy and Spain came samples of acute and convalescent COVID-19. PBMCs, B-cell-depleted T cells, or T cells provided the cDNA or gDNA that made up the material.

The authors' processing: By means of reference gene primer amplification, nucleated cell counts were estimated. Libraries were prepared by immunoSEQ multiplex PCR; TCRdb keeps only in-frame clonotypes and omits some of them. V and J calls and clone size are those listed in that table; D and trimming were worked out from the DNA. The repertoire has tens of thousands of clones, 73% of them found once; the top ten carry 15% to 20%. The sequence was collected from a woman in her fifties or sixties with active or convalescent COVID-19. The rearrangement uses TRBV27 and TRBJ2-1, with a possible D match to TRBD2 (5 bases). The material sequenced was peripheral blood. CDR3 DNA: TGTGCCAGCAGTTCAGCGGTGGTTAGTGGGAGCGGTCAGTTCTTC. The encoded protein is CASSSAVVSGSGQFF.